This TCR beta chain stems from a study of shared T cell receptors in the human thymus. The table came from immunoSEQ multiplex PCR; TCRdb's copy has only in-frame clones and leaves some out. The repertoire holds about 380,000 clones, with approximately 95% as singletons. This clone is a singleton in its sample. The sample consisted of thymocytes. This clonotype was sampled from a human donor.

The CDR3 nucleotides are TGTGCCAGCAGTTTACGTGCTGGCCGCAACACCGGGGAGCTGTTTTTT. It yields the protein CASSLRAGRNTGELFF. J is TRBJ2-2 and V is TRBV27; no clear D gene. V was cut by 2 bases and J by 2 bases, with 12 bases left in between. This CDR3 spans 16 amino acids. Germline V gives CDR1 MNHEY, CDR2 SMNVEV (reference sequence).